This TCR beta chain was sequenced in a study of technical replicates of blood from four donors. Only in-frame clones appear in the TCRdb table, and some are missing; sequencing was by immunoSEQ multiplex PCR. The sample has about 70,000 clones; roughly 96% are singletons. The source material was T cells isolated from PBMCs. This clonotype was obtained from a human donor in good health.

The CDR3 nucleotides read TGTGCCAGCAGCTTAGTTACCAGTGAAGCTTTCTTT. It translates to CASSLVTSEAFF. This chain links TRBV7-9 with TRBJ1-1; D unresolved. In germline, CDR1 is SEHNR, CDR2 FQNEAQ (reference sequence). V was pared by 1 base and J by 7 bases, with 7 bases between. This CDR3 has 12 residues.